The T cell receptor beta chain under discussion was sequenced for a study of blood T cell repertoires in COVID-19. Study information: Material from acute and convalescent COVID-19 was sourced from the United States, Italy and Spain.

In the authors' methods: Amplification of reference gene primers was used by the study to estimate nucleated cell counts. Sequencing was performed with immunoSEQ multiplex PCR; in TCRdb, only in-frame clones are kept and a portion is missing. The V and J calls and clone size were taken over from that table, and D and trimming were inferred from the DNA. This sample has around 130,000 clones, with more than 65% found just once. CDR3 size: 15 residues. The V and J ends lost 8 bases and 4 bases, in that order; junction bases with no gene match: 9. Germline-derived CDR1 and CDR2 are MNHEY and SMNVEV (reference sequence).

The receptor comes from a human donor in a cohort sampled during active COVID-19. Sequenced material: peripheral blood. The chain has TRBV27 and TRBJ1-5; TRBD1 agrees at 9 bases. CDR3 protein: CASRWGQGANQPQHF. CDR3 sequence (DNA): TGTGCCAGCCGGTGGGGACAGGGCGCGAATCAGCCCCAGCATTTT.